This T cell receptor beta chain came from a study of human T cells and chemical hapten exposure. Using its own MiXCR run on the RACE reads, TCRdb lists one record per CDR3 protein. The sample consists of about 78,000 distinct CDR3 sequences, about 8.5% of them appearing once. Time point here: patch test 2, 6 weeks after DPC sensitization. This sample's treatment: therapeutic diphenylcyclopropenone sensitization with weekly scalp DPC. Total RNA was isolated from whole blood that had not been fractionated. The sample here was whole blood, taken in connection with sensitization to the hapten diphenylcyclopropenone (DPC). This TCR derives from a woman aged 50 to 60 with alopecia areata. Some clones in this sample may be carry-over from other donors' samples.

The CDR3 coding sequence is TGTGCCAGCAGTGAGTGGGGGTTCGGTCAGCCCCAGCATTTT. Its translation is CASSEWGFGQPQHF. This chain connects TRBV2 to TRBJ1-5; D is possibly TRBD1 (5 bases). Looked up from germline, CDR1 is SNHLY and CDR2 is FYNNEI. Trimming took 3 bases from V and 6 from J, leaving 12 bases between them. This CDR3 has 14 residues.